These 6 T cell receptor beta chains originate from one sample sequenced in a study of blood T cell repertoires in COVID-19. The assay was immunoSEQ multiplex PCR, and TCRdb's table has in-frame clones only and misses some. The sample has about 220,000 clones, 80% to 90% seen once. Sequences were obtained from PBMCs or T cells enriched from blood (not recorded which). The receptors here all came from a woman aged 18 to 35 in a cohort exposed to, infected with or recovered from COVID-19 (not recorded which).

This rearrangement joins TRBV5-4 to TRBJ2-1; the match to TRBD1 covers 10 bases. This CDR3 has 14 residues. Germline CDR1 is SGHNT and CDR2 is YYREEE (reference sequence). V lost 3 bases to trimming and J lost 10 bases; unmatched junction nucleotides: 7. The CDR3 DNA reads as TGTGCCAGCAGCTCCTCGGACAGGGGGGCCGAGCAGTTCTTC. Encoded protein: CASSSSDRGAEQFF.

The chain combines TRBV5-6 with TRBJ1-1; D is uncertain. Looked up from germline, CDR1 is SGHDT and CDR2 is YYEEEE. The V end was cut by 5 bases, the J end by 5 bases, with 13 bases between. The CDR3 totals 13 residues. The CDR3 spells CASRPGSLTEAFF. The CDR3 DNA follows: TGTGCCAGCAGACCCGGGTCACTAACTGAAGCTTTCTTT.

This clone has just one count. CDR3 bases: TGTGCCAGCAGCGCCGCCGGGACAGGGGGGTTCTATGGCTACACCTTC. It translates to CASSAAGTGGFYGYTF. The rearrangement links TRBV11-2 to TRBJ1-2, with 11 nucleotides matching TRBD1. The ends lost 5 bases at V and 4 bases at J; junction bases unmatched: 9. CDR1 SGHAT and CDR2 FQNNGV come from the germline V gene. The CDR3 runs 16 residues.

The rearrangement links TRBV2 to TRBJ2-7, with D possibly matching TRBD2 (5 bases). V was shortened by 0 bases and J by 3 bases, with 12 bases between the two germline ends. The CDR3 runs 15 residues. Germline V gene lookup returns CDR1 SNHLY and CDR2 FYNNEI. The CDR3 sequence: CASSEARGLSYEQYF. Here the CDR3 DNA reads TGTGCCAGCAGTGAAGCGCGCGGGCTTAGCTACGAGCAGTACTTC.

The chain uses TRBV11-1 and TRBJ1-1; possibly TRBD1 for D (5 bases). Germline V gene data show CDR1 as SGHAT and CDR2 as FQDESV (reference sequence). This CDR3 has 14 residues. Deletions cut 6 bases from V and 1 base from J, with 12 bases between. In DNA, the CDR3 is TGTGCCAGCAGTCCAGGGTATCAGAACACTGAAGCTTTCTTT. Residues: CASSPGYQNTEAFF.

The rearrangement links TRBV5-5 to TRBJ1-5, with D unresolved. Germline V gene sequence: CDR1 SGHKS, CDR2 YYEKEE (reference sequence). The CDR3 contains 13 residues. V was shortened by 5 bases and J by 5 bases, with 11 bases between the two germline ends. CDR3 loop: CASRQNQDQPQHF. The CDR3 nucleotides are TGTGCCAGCAGGCAAAATCAGGATCAGCCCCAGCATTTT.